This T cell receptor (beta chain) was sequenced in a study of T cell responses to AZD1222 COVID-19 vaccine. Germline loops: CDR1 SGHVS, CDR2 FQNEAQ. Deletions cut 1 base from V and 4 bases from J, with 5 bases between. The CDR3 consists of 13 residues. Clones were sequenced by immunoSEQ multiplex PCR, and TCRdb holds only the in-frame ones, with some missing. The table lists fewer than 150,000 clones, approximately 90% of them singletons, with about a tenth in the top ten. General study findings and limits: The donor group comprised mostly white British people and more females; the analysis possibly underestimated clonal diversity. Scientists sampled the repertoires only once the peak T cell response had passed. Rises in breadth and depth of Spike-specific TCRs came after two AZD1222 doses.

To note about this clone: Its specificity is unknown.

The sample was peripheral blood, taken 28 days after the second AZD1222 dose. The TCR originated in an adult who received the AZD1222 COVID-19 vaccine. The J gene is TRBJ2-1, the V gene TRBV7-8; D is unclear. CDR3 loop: CASSLDGYNEQFF. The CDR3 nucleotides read TGTGCCAGCAGCTTAGACGGATACAATGAGCAGTTCTTC.